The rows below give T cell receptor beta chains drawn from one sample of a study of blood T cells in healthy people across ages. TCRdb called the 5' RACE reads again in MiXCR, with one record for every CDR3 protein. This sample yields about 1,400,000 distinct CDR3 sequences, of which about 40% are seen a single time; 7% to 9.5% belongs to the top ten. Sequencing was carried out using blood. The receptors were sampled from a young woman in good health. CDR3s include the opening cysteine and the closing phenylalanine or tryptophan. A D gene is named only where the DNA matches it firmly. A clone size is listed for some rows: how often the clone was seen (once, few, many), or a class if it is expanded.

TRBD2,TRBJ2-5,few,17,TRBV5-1,CASSLGLAGSNQETQYF,TGCGCCAGCAGCCTCGGACTAGCGGGGAGCAATCAAGAGACCCAGTACTTC
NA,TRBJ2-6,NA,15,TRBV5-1,CASSPMTSGANVLTF,TGCGCCAGCAGCCCGATGACCTCTGGGGCCAACGTCCTGACTTTC
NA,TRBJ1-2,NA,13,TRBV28,CASSYGNQHGYTF,TGTGCCAGCAGTTACGGCAACCAACATGGCTACACCTTC
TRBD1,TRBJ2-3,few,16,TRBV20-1,CSARDLGQGTTDTQYF,TGCAGTGCTAGAGATCTAGGACAGGGAACCACAGATACGCAGTATTTT
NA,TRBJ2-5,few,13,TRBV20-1,CSATREVQETQYF,TGCAGTGCAACAAGGGAGGTTCAAGAGACCCAGTACTTC
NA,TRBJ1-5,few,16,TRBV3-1,CASSQRGSDSNQPQHF,TGTGCCAGCAGCCAACGGGGGTCAGATAGCAATCAGCCCCAGCATTTT
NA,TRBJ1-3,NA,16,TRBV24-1,CATSDLRVHSGNTIYF,TGTGCCACCAGTGATTTGCGGGTGCACTCTGGAAACACCATATATTTT
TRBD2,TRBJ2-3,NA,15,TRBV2,CASGISGGAVDTQYF,TGTGCCAGCGGGATTAGCGGGGGGGCGGTAGATACGCAGTATTTT
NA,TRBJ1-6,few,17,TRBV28,CASSLMDSRVRGSPLHF,TGTGCCAGCAGTTTAATGGACAGTAGGGTTAGGGGTTCACCCCTCCACTTT
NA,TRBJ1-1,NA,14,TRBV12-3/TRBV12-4,CASSGDLMNTEAFF,TGTGCCAGCAGCGGGGACCTAATGAACACTGAAGCTTTCTTT
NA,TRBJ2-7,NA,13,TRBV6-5,CASSYSQVYEQYF,TGTGCCAGCAGTTACTCTCAAGTTTACGAGCAGTACTTC
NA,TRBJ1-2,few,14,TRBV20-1,CSATSETNNYGYTF,TGCAGTGCAACCTCGGAGACCAATAACTATGGCTACACCTTC
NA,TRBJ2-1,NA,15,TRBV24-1,CATSLTGSSYNEQFF,TGTGCCACCAGTCTCACAGGGAGCTCCTACAATGAGCAGTTCTTC
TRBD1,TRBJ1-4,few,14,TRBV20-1,CSAREGTGVEKLFF,TGCAGTGCTAGAGAGGGGACAGGGGTCGAAAAACTGTTTTTT
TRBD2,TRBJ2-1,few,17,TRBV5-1,CASSLALLAGGPNEQFF,TGCGCCAGCAGCTTGGCGCTACTAGCGGGGGGCCCGAATGAGCAGTTCTTC
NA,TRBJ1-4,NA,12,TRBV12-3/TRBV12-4,CASQGHGEKLFF,TGTGCCAGCCAGGGTCACGGTGAAAAACTGTTTTTT
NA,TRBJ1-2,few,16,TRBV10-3,CAISESLTSGAYGYTF,TGTGCCATCAGTGAGTCCTTGACCTCGGGAGCCTATGGCTACACCTTC